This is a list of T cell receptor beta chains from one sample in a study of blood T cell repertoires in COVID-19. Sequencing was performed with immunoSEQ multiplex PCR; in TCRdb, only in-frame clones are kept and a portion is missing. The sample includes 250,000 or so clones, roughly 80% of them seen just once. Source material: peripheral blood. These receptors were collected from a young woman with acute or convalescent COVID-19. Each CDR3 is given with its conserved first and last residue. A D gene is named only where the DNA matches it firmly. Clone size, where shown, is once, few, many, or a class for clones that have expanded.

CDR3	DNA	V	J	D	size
CSVEEGQGLFLGEQYF	TGCAGCGTTGAAGAAGGACAGGGACTTTTCTTGGGGGAGCAGTACTTC	TRBV29-1	TRBJ2-7	TRBD1	NA
CASSLGGMWRAGENEQYF	TGTGCCAGCAGCTTAGGTGGGATGTGGCGAGCGGGAGAAAACGAGCAGTACTTC	TRBV7-2	TRBJ2-7	TRBD2	NA
CASSIGRRAGNTIYF	TGTGCCAGTAGTATCGGCAGGAGGGCTGGAAACACCATATATTTT	TRBV19	TRBJ1-3	NA	NA
CASSPLAGFRFF	TGTGCCAGCAGCCCACTAGCGGGCTTCCGATTCTTC	TRBV7-8	TRBJ2-1	TRBD2	NA
CASSQGQARDEQFF	TGCGCCAGCAGCCAAGGGCAGGCCAGGGATGAGCAGTTCTTC	TRBV4-3	TRBJ2-1	NA	NA
CASSTTPGSGGEKLFF	TGTGCCAGCAGCACAACTCCCGGGTCCGGTGGTGAAAAACTGTTTTTT	TRBV7-6	TRBJ1-4	NA	NA
CASSFSPGQGSPLHF	TGTGCCAGCAGTTTCTCCCCGGGACAGGGTTCACCCCTCCACTTT	TRBV28	TRBJ1-6	TRBD1	NA
CASRINTGELFF	TGTGCCAGCAGAATAAACACCGGGGAGCTGTTTTTT	TRBV27	TRBJ2-2	NA	few
CASSIIGAARANVLTF	TGTGCCAGTAGTATCATAGGGGCCGCTAGGGCCAACGTCCTGACTTTC	TRBV19	TRBJ2-6	NA	NA
CASSLGAGGNTGELFF	TGTGCCAGCAGCTTAGGGGCAGGGGGCAACACCGGGGAGCTGTTTTTT	TRBV11-3	TRBJ2-2	TRBD1	NA
CASSPTPMISEQYF	TGTGCCAGCTCACCAACCCCCATGATTAGCGAGCAGTACTTC	TRBV18	TRBJ2-7	NA	NA
CSVEDTVVGSYEQYF	TGCAGCGTTGAAGACACGGTTGTCGGCTCCTACGAGCAGTACTTC	TRBV29-1	TRBJ2-7	NA	NA
CAISDGRQLTYEQYF	TGTGCCATCAGTGATGGCCGACAACTCACCTACGAGCAGTACTTC	TRBV10-3	TRBJ2-7	NA	NA
CASSQGGLGWGTDTQYF	TGTGCCAGCAGCCAAGGTGGACTAGGTTGGGGCACAGATACGCAGTATTTT	TRBV14	TRBJ2-3	TRBD2	once
CASSMARDTEAFF	TGTGCCAGTAGTATGGCGAGGGACACTGAAGCTTTCTTT	TRBV19	TRBJ1-1	NA	NA
CASSLGGDNTEAFF	TGTGCCAGCAGTCTTGGCGGGGATAACACTGAAGCTTTCTTT	TRBV28	TRBJ1-1	NA	NA
CASSYGGTGLGQETQYF	TGTGCCAGCAGTTACGGGGGGACAGGGTTAGGACAAGAGACCCAGTACTTC	TRBV6-2/TRBV6-3	TRBJ2-5	TRBD1	NA
CASTSSPGQGYSGYTF	TGTGCTAGCACCTCCTCTCCGGGACAGGGGTATAGTGGCTACACCTTC	TRBV7-7	TRBJ1-2	TRBD1	NA
CSVEGGTSATDTQYF	TGCAGCGTTGAAGGGGGGACTAGCGCCACAGATACGCAGTATTTT	TRBV29-1	TRBJ2-3	TRBD2	NA
CASSLQTVNTGELFF	TGTGCCAGCAGTCTCCAGACAGTGAACACCGGGGAGCTGTTTTTT	TRBV6-5	TRBJ2-2	NA	NA
CASSPAGYDSTEAFF	TGTGCCAGCAGCCCAGCAGGGTATGATAGCACTGAAGCTTTCTTT	TRBV9	TRBJ1-1	NA	NA
CAIRQTGTSGTEQFF	TGTGCCATCAGGCAGACGGGGACTAGCGGCACTGAGCAGTTCTTC	TRBV10-3	TRBJ2-1	TRBD2	NA
CATQGDGEKLFF	TGTGCCACTCAGGGGGATGGTGAAAAACTGTTTTTT	TRBV10-3	TRBJ1-4	TRBD1	NA
CATSGGSQETQYF	TGTGCCACCAGTGGTGGCAGTCAAGAGACCCAGTACTTC	TRBV24-1	TRBJ2-5	NA	NA
CSASYTGSNQPQHF	TGCAGTGCTAGTTATACAGGGAGCAATCAGCCCCAGCATTTT	TRBV20-1	TRBJ1-5	NA	few
CASSPRSQGGNIQYF	TGTGCCAGCTCACCCAGGAGTCAGGGAGGGAACATTCAGTACTTC	TRBV18	TRBJ2-4	TRBD2	NA
CATKQVAGSYEQYF	TGTGCCACGAAACAAGTAGCGGGCTCCTACGAGCAGTACTTC	TRBV7-8	TRBJ2-7	TRBD2	few
CASLLTTSGSGYNEQFF	TGTGCCAGCCTTTTAACCACTAGCGGGAGTGGGTACAATGAGCAGTTCTTC	TRBV27	TRBJ2-1	TRBD2	once
CASSLALGTSGRGGELFF	TGTGCCAGCAGCTTAGCGCTGGGGACTAGCGGGAGAGGCGGGGAGCTGTTTTTT	TRBV7-9	TRBJ2-2	TRBD2	NA
CASSRNRGHGYTF	TGTGCCAGCAGTCGGAACAGGGGGCATGGCTACACCTTC	TRBV6-5	TRBJ1-2	TRBD1	NA
CASSPSLGSSYEQYF	TGTGCCAGCAGTCCCTCCCTTGGCAGCTCCTACGAGCAGTACTTC	TRBV6-2/TRBV6-3	TRBJ2-7	NA	NA
CASSQASRGQVNEKLFF	TGCGCCAGCAGCCAAGCATCCAGGGGACAGGTTAATGAAAAACTGTTTTTT	TRBV4-3	TRBJ1-4	TRBD1	NA
CASSLQGSKDTQYF	TGTGCCAGCAGTTTACAGGGAAGCAAAGATACGCAGTATTTT	TRBV6-5	TRBJ2-3	NA	NA
CASSQDLGTRGDTQYF	TGCGCCAGCAGCCAAGATTTAGGGACTAGAGGGGATACGCAGTATTTT	TRBV4-3	TRBJ2-3	TRBD2	NA
CASSLSYTDTQYF	TGTGCCAGCAGCTTGTCCTACACAGATACGCAGTATTTT	TRBV7-3	TRBJ2-3	NA	NA
CASSYSSAFGIQYF	TGTGCCAGCAGTTACTCTTCAGCGTTCGGCATTCAGTACTTC	TRBV6-2/TRBV6-3	TRBJ2-4	NA	NA
CSVVVGLASYEQYF	TGCAGCGTTGTAGTGGGACTCGCCTCCTACGAGCAGTACTTC	TRBV29-1	TRBJ2-7	NA	NA
CASSWPTGGNEKLFF	TGTGCCAGCAGTTGGCCGACAGGTGGTAATGAAAAACTGTTTTTT	TRBV6-6	TRBJ1-4	NA	NA
CASSPDRTTDTQYF	TGTGCCAGCAGCCCCGACAGGACTACAGATACGCAGTATTTT	TRBV7-2	TRBJ2-3	NA	few
CASSPITSGGSSYNEQFF	TGTGCCAGCAGCCCGATTACGTCGGGAGGCAGCTCCTACAATGAGCAGTTCTTC	TRBV28	TRBJ2-1	TRBD2	NA
CASSLADSLNTGELFF	TGCGCCAGCAGCTTGGCGGACTCCCTTAACACCGGGGAGCTGTTTTTT	TRBV5-1	TRBJ2-2	NA	few
CASSFQGSQETQYF	TGCGCCAGCAGCTTTCAGGGGAGCCAAGAGACCCAGTACTTC	TRBV5-1	TRBJ2-5	NA	NA
CASSLNRGSVSTDTQYF	TGTGCCAGCTCACTAAACCGAGGTAGCGTTAGCACAGATACGCAGTATTTT	TRBV18	TRBJ2-3	NA	NA
CASSQDLGTYNEQFF	TGTGCCAGCAGCCAAGATCTCGGGACCTACAATGAGCAGTTCTTC	TRBV3-1/TRBV3-2	TRBJ2-1	NA	NA
CASSFGADPYEQYF	TGCGCCAGCAGCTTTGGAGCGGACCCCTACGAGCAGTACTTC	TRBV5-1	TRBJ2-7	NA	once
CAWTRRDRRHTDTQYF	TGTGCCTGGACGCGCCGGGACAGAAGACACACAGATACGCAGTATTTT	TRBV30	TRBJ2-3	TRBD1	NA
CASSSGTVNTGELFF	TGTGCCAGCAGTTCCGGGACAGTGAACACCGGGGAGCTGTTTTTT	TRBV6-2/TRBV6-3	TRBJ2-2	TRBD1	few
CASSQHRGEDYGYTF	TGTGCCAGCAGTCAACACAGGGGAGAAGACTATGGCTACACCTTC	TRBV27	TRBJ1-2	TRBD1	NA
CASIALGAGGDEQYF	TGTGCCAGCATTGCCCTGGGGGCGGGAGGTGACGAGCAGTACTTC	TRBV28	TRBJ2-7	TRBD2	NA
CASSIDRMGEKLFF	TGTGCCAGCAGCATCGACAGGATGGGTGAAAAACTGTTTTTT	TRBV6-2/TRBV6-3	TRBJ1-4	NA	NA
CASSLTSGFNTGELFF	TGTGCCAGCAGCCTGACTAGCGGATTTAACACCGGGGAGCTGTTTTTT	TRBV7-2	TRBJ2-2	TRBD2	NA
CASSLGLEGEQFF	TGCGCCAGCAGCTTGGGCCTCGAGGGAGAGCAGTTCTTC	TRBV5-1	TRBJ2-1	NA	NA
CASSLARQGENTEAFF	TGCGCCAGCAGCTTGGCCAGGCAGGGGGAGAACACTGAAGCTTTCTTT	TRBV5-1	TRBJ1-1	TRBD1	NA
CASSQAATGTYYNEQFF	TGCGCCAGCAGCCAAGCGGCTACCGGGACTTACTACAATGAGCAGTTCTTC	TRBV4-3	TRBJ2-1	NA	NA
CASSLMSPGQAYGYTF	TGTGCCAGCAGCTTGATGAGCCCGGGACAGGCCTATGGCTACACCTTC	TRBV7-2	TRBJ1-2	TRBD1	NA
CASSQPRGDRFYNEQFF	TGTGCCAGCAGCCAACCCCGAGGGGACAGATTCTACAATGAGCAGTTCTTC	TRBV3-1/TRBV3-2	TRBJ2-1	TRBD1	NA
CAWSVLSGRVDEQFF	TGTGCCTGGAGTGTCCTTAGCGGGAGGGTCGATGAGCAGTTCTTC	TRBV30	TRBJ2-1	TRBD2	NA
CASSDGQGLNEKLFF	TGTGCCAGCAGCGACGGACAGGGATTAAATGAAAAACTGTTTTTT	TRBV6-2/TRBV6-3	TRBJ1-4	TRBD1	once
CASSFGPTNTEAFF	TGTGCCAGCAGCTTTGGGCCGACAAACACTGAAGCTTTCTTT	TRBV7-3	TRBJ1-1	NA	NA